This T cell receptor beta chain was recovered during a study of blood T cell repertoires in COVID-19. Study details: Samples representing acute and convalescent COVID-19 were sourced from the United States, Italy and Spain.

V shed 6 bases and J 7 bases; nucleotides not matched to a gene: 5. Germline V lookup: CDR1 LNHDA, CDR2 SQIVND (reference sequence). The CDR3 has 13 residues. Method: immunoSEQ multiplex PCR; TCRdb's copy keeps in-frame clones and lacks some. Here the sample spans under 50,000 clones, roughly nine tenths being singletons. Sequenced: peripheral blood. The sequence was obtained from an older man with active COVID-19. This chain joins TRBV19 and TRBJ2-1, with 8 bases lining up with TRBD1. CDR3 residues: CASRPDRANEQFF. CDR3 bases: TGTGCCAGTAGGCCGGACAGGGCTAATGAGCAGTTCTTC.